This T cell receptor (beta chain) originates from a study of T cells in Graves' hyperthyroidism and ophthalmopathy. Study findings and constraints: Clonotypes that were expanded in thyroid above 0.001 mostly appeared in blood too.

Together with thyroid ultrasound, orbital computed tomography, serum thyroxine and TRAb, clinical symptoms were used for diagnoses. TCR beta CDR3 region amplification was performed from RNA transcripts. When the TCR CDR3 underwent first-round RT-PCR, the HTBI primer set was used. Each CDR3 protein is one row after TCRdb ran MiXCR on the multiplex PCR reads. This sample yields approximately 700,000 distinct CDR3 sequences, of which about 15% are seen a single time; 8.4% belongs to the top ten. A remark on this clonotype: Its target is not known.

This CDR3 is 15 amino acids long. V dropped 5 bases and J dropped 10; count of bases not matched to a gene: 10. What was sequenced was blood. The chain recombines TRBV12-3 or TRBV12-4 with TRBJ2-1; 11 nucleotides match TRBD2. The clonotype comes from a man aged 18 to 30 with Graves' hyperthyroidism. The CDR3 nucleotides read TGTGCCAGCAGTCCCTTTAGCGGGGGGGCATGGGAGCAGTTCTTC. This encodes CASSPFSGGAWEQFF.